This TCR delta chain was captured by sequencing in a study of gamma-delta chains in newborns, infants, children. Study overall: Microbial exposure reportedly drives polyclonal innate γδ T cell expansion after birth.

TCRdb called clones from the reads again using CATT. The table has a few thousand delta-chain clones, 2.5% to 3.5% seen once; the top ten hold around 16%. In regard to this clone: The same CDR3 can be traced to other DNA sequences in this sample.

CDR1 is TSWWSYY, CDR2 QGS, per germline. This CDR3 comprises 24 residues. The germline V and J ends were trimmed by 2 bases and 0 bases, with 37 bases remaining between them. Sequenced material: blood. This TCR was recovered from a child who was a newborn, infant or young child, either healthy, febrile or measles-vaccinated (not recorded which). The chain has TRDV1 and TRDJ1; D may be TRDD3 (6 bases). The CDR3 loop reads CALGEIPPPYSAGVRGANTDKLIF. The CDR3 DNA reads as TGTGCTCTTGGGGAAATCCCTCCTCCCTACAGCGCTGGGGTCCGAGGCGCTAACACCGATAAACTCATCTTT.